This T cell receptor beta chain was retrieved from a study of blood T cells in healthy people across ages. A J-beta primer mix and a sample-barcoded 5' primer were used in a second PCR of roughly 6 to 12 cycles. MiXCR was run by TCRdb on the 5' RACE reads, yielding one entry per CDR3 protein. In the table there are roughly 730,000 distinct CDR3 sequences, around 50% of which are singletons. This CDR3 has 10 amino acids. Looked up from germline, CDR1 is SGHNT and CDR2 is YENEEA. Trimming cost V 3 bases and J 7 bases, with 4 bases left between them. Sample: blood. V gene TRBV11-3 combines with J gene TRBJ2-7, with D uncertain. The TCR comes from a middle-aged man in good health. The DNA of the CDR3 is TGTGCCAGCAGCTTCGAAGAGCAGTACTTC. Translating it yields CASSFEEQYF.